This TCR beta chain was sequenced for a study of control samples from healthy donors and cancer patients. CDR3 length: 15 amino acids. Germline V gene lookup returns CDR1 SGHDT and CDR2 YYEEEE. Points on this clone: A read error may account for a junction end that differs from germline.

Clones were sequenced by immunoSEQ multiplex PCR, and TCRdb holds only the in-frame ones, with some missing. The repertoire holds 45,000 to 60,000 clones, with over 85% as singletons. The chain has TRBV5-6 and TRBJ1-2; D uncertain. The source of this sequence is a man aged 25 to 40 with colorectal cancer. The sample taken for sequencing was PBMCs. CDR3 loop: CASGLEGSSNYGYTF. As DNA, the CDR3 is TGTGCCAGCGGCTTGGAAGGGTCATCTAACTATGGCTACACCTTC.